Listed below are T cell receptor beta chains from one sample, sequenced in a study of CD8+ T cells in alopecia areata. Profiling relied on immunoSEQ multiplex PCR, and the TCRdb table lists in-frame clones only, not all of them. The repertoire consists of over 95,000 clones, with 60% to 65% occurring once and the leading ten covering about 16%. The material was CD8+ T cells sorted from blood, obtained at week 4, from a patient treated with tofacitinib. The receptors stem from a human donor with alopecia areata. The CDR3 runs from the conserved cysteine through the conserved F or W. The D gene is left open where the match is weak. Expanded clones get a size class; other rows say once, few or many, or leave the size out.

abundance: NA
v_gene: TRBV9
j_gene: TRBJ2-3
d_gene: TRBD2
CDR3nt: TGTGCCAGCAGCTCTAGCGGGAGGTCCGCAGATACGCAGTATTTT
CDR3aa: CASSSSGRSADTQYF

abundance: NA
v_gene: TRBV6-5
j_gene: TRBJ2-5
d_gene: NA
CDR3nt: TGTGCCAGCAGTTACGGGAGTTGGGAGACCCAGTACTTC
CDR3aa: CASSYGSWETQYF

abundance: NA
v_gene: TRBV29-1
j_gene: TRBJ1-1
d_gene: NA
CDR3nt: TGCAGCGTTGAAGGATTTTTGGACACTGAAGCTTTCTTT
CDR3aa: CSVEGFLDTEAFF

abundance: NA
v_gene: TRBV4-3
j_gene: TRBJ2-7
d_gene: NA
CDR3nt: TGCGCCAGCAGCCTAGGGGACAATGGGAACGAGCAGTACTTC
CDR3aa: CASSLGDNGNEQYF

abundance: NA
v_gene: TRBV4-3
j_gene: TRBJ2-5
d_gene: NA
CDR3nt: TGCGCCAGCAGCCAAGTCGCAGGGAGAGAGACCCAGTACTTC
CDR3aa: CASSQVAGRETQYF

abundance: NA
v_gene: TRBV30
j_gene: TRBJ2-7
d_gene: TRBD1
CDR3nt: TGTGCCTGGAGTACCGGGACAGGCTCCTACGAGCAGTACTTC
CDR3aa: CAWSTGTGSYEQYF

abundance: few
v_gene: TRBV29-1
j_gene: TRBJ2-1
d_gene: TRBD2
CDR3nt: TGCAGCGTTGAACCTAGCGGGGGAGCTAGATACTACAATGAGCAGTTCTTC
CDR3aa: CSVEPSGGARYYNEQFF

abundance: few
v_gene: TRBV28
j_gene: TRBJ1-4
d_gene: TRBD1
CDR3nt: TGTGCCAGCAGTTTTCCGCAGGGGGCATTGTCGGGTAATGAAAAACTGTTTTTT
CDR3aa: CASSFPQGALSGNEKLFF

abundance: NA
v_gene: TRBV6-5
j_gene: TRBJ2-5
d_gene: TRBD1
CDR3nt: TGTGCCAGCAGCGTAGGACAGGGAAAAGAGACCCAGTACTTC
CDR3aa: CASSVGQGKETQYF

abundance: NA
v_gene: TRBV30
j_gene: TRBJ1-2
d_gene: NA
CDR3nt: TGTGCCTGGAGGAACAGGGACTTGAACTATGGCTACACCTTC
CDR3aa: CAWRNRDLNYGYTF

abundance: NA
v_gene: TRBV29-1
j_gene: TRBJ2-2
d_gene: NA
CDR3nt: TGCAGCGTTGAGGTCAGAGCGAACACCGGGGAGCTGTTTTTT
CDR3aa: CSVEVRANTGELFF

abundance: NA
v_gene: TRBV6-6
j_gene: TRBJ2-3
d_gene: TRBD2
CDR3nt: TGTGCCAGCAGTTTACCTAGCGGGGAGTTCACAGATACGCAGTATTTT
CDR3aa: CASSLPSGEFTDTQYF

abundance: NA
v_gene: TRBV9
j_gene: TRBJ2-7
d_gene: NA
CDR3nt: TGTGCCAGCAGCGTAGAGGGAGGGGGCTACGAGCAGTACTTC
CDR3aa: CASSVEGGGYEQYF

abundance: NA
v_gene: TRBV27
j_gene: TRBJ1-2
d_gene: NA
CDR3nt: TGTGCCAGCACCTTAGGCCCGGCCTATGGCTACACCTTC
CDR3aa: CASTLGPAYGYTF

abundance: few
v_gene: TRBV7-9
j_gene: TRBJ2-1
d_gene: NA
CDR3nt: TGTGCCAGCAGCTCGAACGGGGGGCCGTCCTACAATGAGCAGTTCTTC
CDR3aa: CASSSNGGPSYNEQFF

abundance: NA
v_gene: TRBV6-6
j_gene: TRBJ2-7
d_gene: TRBD2
CDR3nt: TGTGCCATCAGGCGGGAGGGGGGCAGGAATGTTTACGAGCAGTACTTC
CDR3aa: CAIRREGGRNVYEQYF

abundance: NA
v_gene: TRBV29-1
j_gene: TRBJ1-2
d_gene: NA
CDR3nt: TGCAGCGTTGAAGCCCGGTTGGACTCAGAGGCCTACTATGGCTACACCTTC
CDR3aa: CSVEARLDSEAYYGYTF

abundance: NA
v_gene: TRBV27
j_gene: TRBJ2-3
d_gene: NA
CDR3nt: TGTGCCACGTACTCCATTCCCACAGATACGCAGTATTTT
CDR3aa: CATYSIPTDTQYF

abundance: NA
v_gene: TRBV7-9
j_gene: TRBJ1-2
d_gene: NA
CDR3nt: TGTGCCAGCAGCTTGGAGACAGGCGGCTACACCTTC
CDR3aa: CASSLETGGYTF

abundance: few
v_gene: TRBV5-6
j_gene: TRBJ2-1
d_gene: TRBD2
CDR3nt: TGTGCCAGCAGCTTTACCCCTAGCGGGAGCAGCAATGAGCAGTTCTTC
CDR3aa: CASSFTPSGSSNEQFF

abundance: NA
v_gene: TRBV29-1
j_gene: TRBJ1-1
d_gene: TRBD1
CDR3nt: TGCAGCGGAGGGGGGACAGCAACTTCCCTTGAAGCTTTCTTT
CDR3aa: CSGGGTATSLEAFF

abundance: NA
v_gene: TRBV4-3
j_gene: TRBJ2-5
d_gene: NA
CDR3nt: TGCGCCAGCAGCCAAGAAGGGGGACACAAGGAGACCCAGTACTTC
CDR3aa: CASSQEGGHKETQYF

abundance: NA
v_gene: TRBV7-2
j_gene: TRBJ1-6
d_gene: NA
CDR3nt: TGTGCCAGCAGCCCCGACAGGATATATAATTCACCCCTCCACTTT
CDR3aa: CASSPDRIYNSPLHF

abundance: few
v_gene: TRBV11-2
j_gene: TRBJ2-5
d_gene: TRBD2
CDR3nt: TGTGCCAGCAGCTTAGTCGACACTAGCGGGGTGGCCCAGTACTTC
CDR3aa: CASSLVDTSGVAQYF

abundance: few
v_gene: TRBV28
j_gene: TRBJ2-5
d_gene: NA
CDR3nt: TGTGCCAGCAGTTTAGAACAGAAAGAGACCCAGTACTTC
CDR3aa: CASSLEQKETQYF

abundance: NA
v_gene: TRBV27
j_gene: TRBJ2-7
d_gene: NA
CDR3nt: TGTGCCAGCAGCCTAGGGTTATCCTACGAGCAGTACTTC
CDR3aa: CASSLGLSYEQYF

abundance: NA
v_gene: TRBV5-6
j_gene: TRBJ2-1
d_gene: NA
CDR3nt: TGTGCCAGCTCCATCGGGACAACATACAATGAGCAGTTCTTC
CDR3aa: CASSIGTTYNEQFF

abundance: NA
v_gene: TRBV5-6
j_gene: TRBJ1-3
d_gene: NA
CDR3nt: TGTGCCAGCAGCTTGAGGGTGACGGGAGCAAACACCATATATTTT
CDR3aa: CASSLRVTGANTIYF

abundance: NA
v_gene: TRBV7-9
j_gene: TRBJ2-4
d_gene: NA
CDR3nt: TGTGCCAGCAGCTTCGGGGATGCCAAAAACATTCAGTACTTC
CDR3aa: CASSFGDAKNIQYF

abundance: NA
v_gene: TRBV9
j_gene: TRBJ2-6
d_gene: NA
CDR3nt: TGTGCCAGCAGCTTTACAGGGACGGGGGCCAACGTCCTGACTTTC
CDR3aa: CASSFTGTGANVLTF

abundance: NA
v_gene: TRBV30
j_gene: TRBJ2-1
d_gene: NA
CDR3nt: TGTGCCTGGAGTGTCGCTGGGACATACTCCTACAATGAGCAGTTCTTC
CDR3aa: CAWSVAGTYSYNEQFF

abundance: few
v_gene: TRBV2
j_gene: TRBJ2-7
d_gene: NA
CDR3nt: TGTGCCAGCCTGTCCCCCACAAACTACGAGCAGTACTTC
CDR3aa: CASLSPTNYEQYF

abundance: few
v_gene: TRBV25-1
j_gene: TRBJ2-7
d_gene: NA
CDR3nt: TGTGCCAGCAGTGCGGTGTACGAGCAGTACTTC
CDR3aa: CASSAVYEQYF

abundance: NA
v_gene: TRBV28
j_gene: TRBJ1-2
d_gene: TRBD1
CDR3nt: TGTGCCAGCAGTCCCCGGACAGGACCGAACTATGGCTACACCTTC
CDR3aa: CASSPRTGPNYGYTF

abundance: once
v_gene: TRBV7-9
j_gene: TRBJ1-2
d_gene: TRBD1
CDR3nt: TGTGCCAGCACTGACCAGGGGGAGCTCTATGGCTACACCTTC
CDR3aa: CASTDQGELYGYTF

abundance: NA
v_gene: TRBV29-1
j_gene: TRBJ2-7
d_gene: NA
CDR3nt: TGCAGCGTTACCGGGACGGAGCGTGCTTTTGGGGACTACGAGCAGTACTTC
CDR3aa: CSVTGTERAFGDYEQYF

abundance: few
v_gene: TRBV6-4
j_gene: TRBJ2-1
d_gene: TRBD2
CDR3nt: TGTGCCAGCAGTGTACTAGCGGGGGAAAACAATGAGCAGTTCTTC
CDR3aa: CASSVLAGENNEQFF

abundance: few
v_gene: TRBV4-1
j_gene: TRBJ2-7
d_gene: TRBD1
CDR3nt: TGCGCCAGCAGCCCCGGGACAGGGGACTACGAGCAGTACTTC
CDR3aa: CASSPGTGDYEQYF

abundance: NA
v_gene: TRBV19
j_gene: TRBJ2-1
d_gene: TRBD2
CDR3nt: TGTGCCAGTAGCCCCGGACTAGCGGGGGACCAGTTCTTC
CDR3aa: CASSPGLAGDQFF

abundance: once
v_gene: TRBV4-1
j_gene: TRBJ1-1
d_gene: TRBD1
CDR3nt: TGCGCCAGCAGCCACCGACAGGGAACCCCACTTAACGAAGCTTTCTTT
CDR3aa: CASSHRQGTPLNEAFF

abundance: NA
v_gene: TRBV15
j_gene: TRBJ2-1
d_gene: TRBD1
CDR3nt: TGTGCCACCAGCAGGGTCAGGACAGGGGGTTTCAATGAGCAGTTCTTC
CDR3aa: CATSRVRTGGFNEQFF

abundance: NA
v_gene: TRBV9
j_gene: TRBJ2-3
d_gene: TRBD2
CDR3nt: TGTGCCAGCAGCGTAGGGCTAGCGGACACAGATACGCAGTATTTT
CDR3aa: CASSVGLADTDTQYF

abundance: NA
v_gene: TRBV15
j_gene: TRBJ2-5
d_gene: NA
CDR3nt: TGTGCCACCAGCGGAGTAGAATCTGTGCAGACCCAGTACTTC
CDR3aa: CATSGVESVQTQYF

abundance: NA
v_gene: TRBV18
j_gene: TRBJ1-1
d_gene: NA
CDR3nt: TGTGCCAGCTCACCACCGTTTTGGGGGAACACTGAAGCTTTCTTT
CDR3aa: CASSPPFWGNTEAFF

abundance: NA
v_gene: TRBV29-1
j_gene: TRBJ2-1
d_gene: NA
CDR3nt: TGCAGCGCTGAGAACAATGAGCAGTTCTTC
CDR3aa: CSAENNEQFF

abundance: NA
v_gene: TRBV6-5
j_gene: TRBJ1-2
d_gene: NA
CDR3nt: TGTGCCAGCAGCGAGGGACATACGGTGGATGGCTACACCTTC
CDR3aa: CASSEGHTVDGYTF

abundance: NA
v_gene: TRBV7-9
j_gene: TRBJ1-1
d_gene: NA
CDR3nt: TGTGCCAGCAGCTTAGCGAGTATCACTGAAGCTTTCTTT
CDR3aa: CASSLASITEAFF

abundance: NA
v_gene: TRBV27
j_gene: TRBJ2-2
d_gene: NA
CDR3nt: TGTGCCAGCAGGGGAATTACCGGCGAGCTGTTTTTT
CDR3aa: CASRGITGELFF

abundance: NA
v_gene: TRBV12-5
j_gene: TRBJ2-1
d_gene: NA
CDR3nt: TGTGCTAGTGGTTTAGGGGGAGCGGATGAGCAGTTCTTC
CDR3aa: CASGLGGADEQFF

abundance: NA
v_gene: TRBV27
j_gene: TRBJ2-5
d_gene: TRBD2
CDR3nt: TGTGCCAGCAGTTTGATTGCGGGGGGCCTAGAGACCCAGTACTTC
CDR3aa: CASSLIAGGLETQYF

abundance: NA
v_gene: TRBV27
j_gene: TRBJ2-7
d_gene: NA
CDR3nt: TGTGCCAGCAGTCAAGGGACTGGGTACGAGCAGTACTTC
CDR3aa: CASSQGTGYEQYF

abundance: NA
v_gene: TRBV7-6
j_gene: TRBJ2-7
d_gene: TRBD1
CDR3nt: TGTGCCAGCAGCTTAGGGGAGGCGGGACAGGACGAGCAGTACTTC
CDR3aa: CASSLGEAGQDEQYF

abundance: few
v_gene: TRBV5-6
j_gene: TRBJ1-1
d_gene: NA
CDR3nt: TGTGCCAGCAGGGACAACACTGAAGCTTTCTTT
CDR3aa: CASRDNTEAFF